The 23 T cell receptor beta chains below were found in one sample sequenced in a study of T cells in Graves' hyperthyroidism and ophthalmopathy. What was amplified from RNA transcripts were TCR beta CDR3 regions. The TCR CDR3 was amplified in a first-round RT-PCR using the HTBI primer set. One entry per CDR3 protein, called by TCRdb with MiXCR from the multiplex PCR reads. The table has roughly 510,000 distinct CDR3 sequences, roughly 20% seen once. Sequenced sample: blood. The receptors here all came from a man younger than 30 with Graves' hyperthyroidism.

This clonotype was picked up a small number of times. An end of the junction does not agree with germline; a read error may underlie this. The chain employs TRBV28 and TRBJ2-7; 9 nucleotides align to TRBD2. CDR3 length: 12 residues. CDR1 MDHEN and CDR2 SYDVKM come from the germline V gene. This chain's CDR3 is CASSRAGGTRYF. CDR3 in DNA: TGTGCCAGCAGCCGGGCGGGGGGGACTCGGTACTTT.

There are a few counts of this clonotype. The rearrangement links TRBV11-2 to TRBJ2-3; D is unclear. The CDR3 runs 12 residues. Deletions cut 3 bases from V and 6 bases from J, with 7 bases between. CDR1 is SGHAT, CDR2 FQNNGV, per germline. CDR3 residues: CASSFLPDTQYF. For the CDR3, the DNA is TGTGCCAGCAGCTTCCTCCCCGATACGCAGTATTTT.

The rearrangement joins TRBV3-1 to TRBJ1-2, with D possibly being TRBD1 (5 bases). Germline CDR1 is LGHDT and CDR2 is YNNKEL (reference sequence). CDR3 length equals 15 residues. The ends were cut back, 4 bases at V and 3 bases at J, with 15 bases in the middle. CDR3 sequence (DNA): TGTGCCAGCAGCCCATTCGGGACCTGGGACTATGGCTACACCTTC. Translated, it gives CASSPFGTWDYGYTF.

The chain has TRBV14 and TRBJ1-2; D unresolved. Trimming left V 4 bases short and J 3 bases short, with 12 bases between. This CDR3 has 14 amino acids. Germline V gene sequence: CDR1 SGHDN, CDR2 FVKESK. CDR3 in amino acids: CASSPQLGYYGYTF. In DNA, the CDR3 is TGTGCCAGCAGCCCCCAGCTGGGTTACTATGGCTACACCTTC.

This clonotype has at least ten counts. The CDR3 spells CASSDLQGGQYF. DNA for the CDR3: TGTGCCAGCAGTGATCTCCAGGGCGGGCAGTACTTC. This chain connects TRBV25-1 to TRBJ2-7, with a weak D call TRBD1 (5 bases). This CDR3 has 12 residues. Germline V gene lookup returns CDR1 MGHDK and CDR2 SYGVNS. V gave up 3 bases and J gave up 9 bases, with 12 bases separating them.

This clonotype occurred a few times. V usage is TRBV6-1 and J usage is TRBJ1-1; D is undetermined. This CDR3 is 15 amino acids long. In germline, CDR1 is MNHNS, CDR2 SASEGT. V lost 7 bases and J 5 bases, leaving 20 bases between the germline ends. CDR3 sequence reads: CASTPSGVLGTEAFF. The CDR3 coding sequence is TGTGCCAGCACTCCGTCGGGTGTCCTGGGGACTGAAGCTTTCTTT.

This clonotype showed up just a few times. The chain has TRBV5-1 and TRBJ2-2; no clear D gene. The length of the CDR3 is 14 residues. V lost 0 bases to trimming and J lost 1 base, with 4 bases between them. Germline V gene lookup returns CDR1 SGHRS and CDR2 YFSETQ. The CDR3 nucleotides are TGCGCCAGCAGCTTGGAGCGGAACACCGGGGAGCTGTTTTTT. Translating it yields CASSLERNTGELFF.

This clonotype was detected many times. This chain joins TRBV15 and TRBJ1-3, with 7 bases identical to TRBD1. CDR3 size: 17 residues. Germline V gene lookup returns CDR1 LNHNV and CDR2 YYDKDF (reference sequence). V was clipped by 0 bases and J by 0 bases; unmatched bases: 5. The CDR3 nucleotides are TGTGCCACCAGCAGAGATAGGGGACAGCGCTCTGGAAACACCATATATTTT. This translates into CATSRDRGQRSGNTIYF.

This clonotype was counted a few times. This chain uses TRBV3-1 with TRBJ2-2; the D call may be TRBD1 or TRBD2 (6 bases each). Trimming left V 4 bases short and J 5 bases short, with 20 bases between. From germline, CDR1 is LGHDT and CDR2 YNNKEL (reference sequence). The CDR3 totals 17 residues. The CDR3 spells CASSPLGGLGGTGELFF. The CDR3 nucleotides are TGTGCCAGCAGCCCGTTAGGGGGACTTGGTGGTACCGGGGAGCTGTTTTTT.

This clonotype has a count of ten or more. This chain joins TRBV29-1 and TRBJ1-1; D is uncertain. The V gene lost 3 bases and the J gene lost 7 bases, with 9 bases spanning the gap. CDR1 and CDR2 from the germline V gene are SQVTM and ANQGSEA. This CDR3 region has 11 residues. CDR3 in amino acids: CSVDSSDEAFF. Here the CDR3 DNA reads TGCAGCGTTGATTCTTCGGATGAAGCTTTCTTT.

This clonotype was detected many times. The chain links TRBV5-6 to TRBJ1-1; a weak D match, TRBD1 (6 bases). The germline V gene encodes CDR1 SGHDT and CDR2 YYEEEE. This CDR3 contains 15 residues. Trimming cost V 7 bases and J 0 bases, with 16 bases left between them. DNA for the CDR3: TGTGCCAGCGGTCCTAGGACAGCCATGAACACTGAAGCTTTCTTT. Translated: CASGPRTAMNTEAFF.

In its sample, this clonotype was seen many times. At one end, the junction sequence differs from germline, possibly due to a read error. The chain has TRBV28 and TRBJ2-5, with 9 bases lining up with TRBD2. CDR3 length equals 14 residues. CDR1 is MDHEN and CDR2 is SYDVKM in the germline V gene. The CDR3 DNA sequence: TGTGCCAGCACTTTAGCGGGGGAGCAAGAGACCCAGTACTTC. Translation gives CASTLAGEQETQYF.

Regarding this clonotype: A much larger clone differs from this one at a single base, so this may be a read error. This chain connects TRBV12-3 or TRBV12-4 to TRBJ1-2; no clear D. This CDR3 comprises 12 residues. Trimming stripped 6 bases from V and 0 bases from J, with 5 bases between. The DNA of the CDR3 is TGTGCCAGCAGCCACACTAACTATGGCTACACCTTC. Residues: CASSHTNYGYTF.

This clonotype was observed many times. The V call is TRBV7-9, the J call TRBJ2-2, with 10 bases lining up with TRBD2. The length of the CDR3 is 15 residues. Germline V gene lookup returns CDR1 SEHNR and CDR2 FQNEAQ (reference sequence). Losses at the gene ends were 4 bases for V and 6 bases for J; bases not matched to a gene: 5. The CDR3 here is CASSSGLAEAGELFF. CDR3 nucleotides: TGTGCCAGCAGCTCCGGACTAGCGGAGGCCGGGGAGCTGTTTTTT.

This clonotype was seen many times. The chain couples TRBV27 to TRBJ1-1; a weak D match, TRBD1 (6 bases). V gave up 6 bases and J gave up 8 bases, with 10 bases separating them. CDR1 and CDR2 (germline): MNHEY, SMNVEV (reference sequence). The CDR3 has 11 residues. CDR3 DNA sequence: TGTGCCAGCAGACGACAGGAGGAAGCTTTCTTT. It yields the protein CASRRQEEAFF.

The chain uses TRBV7-2 and TRBJ2-4; 10 bases are shared with TRBD2. Trimming cost V 5 bases and J 6 bases; bases outside gene matches: 10. Per the germline V gene, CDR1 is SGHTA and CDR2 is FQGNSA. This CDR3 region has 16 residues. The DNA for the CDR3 is TGTGCCAGCAGCCCGCCCGGGGTAGCGGGGGGAAACATTCAGTACTTC. Residues: CASSPPGVAGGNIQYF.

The gene calls are TRBV12-3 or TRBV12-4 and TRBJ1-2; D may be TRBD1 (5 bases). Trimming removed 3 bases at V and 7 bases at J, with 15 bases between. The CDR3 totals 14 residues. In DNA form, the CDR3 reads TGTGCCAGCAGTTTGTGGCAGGGAGGGTCTGGCTACACCTTC. Its protein product is CASSLWQGGSGYTF.

This clonotype was detected ten times or more. The V gene is TRBV19, the J gene TRBJ2-7, with a tentative D call TRBD1 (5 bases). V dropped 5 bases and J dropped 2 bases, with 16 bases sitting between them. The CDR3 consists of 15 residues. CDR1 is LNHDA, CDR2 SQIVND, per germline (reference sequence). CDR3 amino acids: CASSFRASDPYEQYF. CDR3 DNA: TGTGCCAGTAGTTTCAGGGCCTCAGACCCCTACGAGCAGTACTTC.

This clonotype was counted ten times or more. The V call is TRBV24-1, the J call TRBJ2-7; 9 bases are shared with TRBD1. This CDR3 region has 16 residues. The germline V gene encodes CDR1 KGHDR and CDR2 SFDVKD. The ends lost 3 bases at V and 2 bases at J; junction bases unmatched: 7. The CDR3 DNA follows: TGTGCCACCAGTGATGGGACAGGGATCCACGCCTACGAGCAGTACTTC. It yields the protein CATSDGTGIHAYEQYF.

In this sample, this clonotype turned up a few times. A clone one base away is much larger, so this may be a read error. The chain uses TRBV12-3 or TRBV12-4 and TRBJ1-1, with 9 bases matching TRBD1. The CDR3 spans 15 residues. The CDR3 DNA reads as TGTGCCAGCAGTACAGGGGGCCTTCTTAACACTGAAGCTTGCTTT. Residues: CASSTGGLLNTEACF.

Many counts were recorded for this clonotype. The J gene is TRBJ2-2, the V gene TRBV4-1; D uncertain. V lost 1 base and J 2 bases, leaving 14 bases between the germline ends. The CDR3 totals 17 residues. Germline V CDR1 and CDR2: MGHRA, YSYEKL. The CDR3, as DNA: TGCGCCAGCAGCCAAGTAGTTCTAATACTTAACACCGGGGAGCTGTTTTTT. This encodes CASSQVVLILNTGELFF.

This clonotype occurred a few times. The chain joins TRBV4-1 to TRBJ1-1, with TRBD1 as a possible D gene (5 bases). This CDR3 is built from 14 residues. Germline values: CDR1 MGHRA, CDR2 YSYEKL. V lost 3 bases, J lost 0 bases, and 8 bases lay in between. CDR3 nucleotides: TGCGCCAGCAGCCATAGACAGATGAACACTGAAGCTTTCTTT. Its protein is CASSHRQMNTEAFF.

This clonotype was recorded many times. V usage is TRBV2 and J usage is TRBJ2-7, with D possibly called TRBD1 or TRBD2 (5 bases each). Germline V lookup: CDR1 SNHLY, CDR2 FYNNEI. CDR3 length: 14 residues. With 1 base removed from V and 0 bases from J, the gap between germline ends came to 7 bases. CDR3 DNA sequence: TGTGCCAGCAGTGAAGAGGGGACCTCCTACGAGCAGTACTTC. It encodes CASSEEGTSYEQYF.